This T cell receptor beta chain comes out of a study of metastatic and nonmetastatic thyroid tumors. Study information: For malignant and benign thyroid patients, tumor or nodule tissue and blood were the sources whose repertoires were compared.

This CDR3 is built from 16 residues. CDR1 and CDR2 (germline): MNHNS, SASEGT. Between the trimmed V and J ends, which lost 5 bases and 1 base, there was a span of 18 bases. Original processing notes: Variation in CDR3 across clinicopathological groups served as the basis for constructing a distant-metastasis classifier in papillary thyroid cancer. With MiXCR, TCRdb reprocessed the PCR reads. These V and J calls are TCRdb output, not the study's own analysis. This sample has tens of thousands of clones, with under 25% found just once. Among the patients, none had received any treatment before thyroid surgery. This clone counts as medium-sized (0.01 to 0.1%).

The sequence was obtained from a female donor with papillary thyroid cancer or a benign thyroid nodule (not recorded which). Some clones in this sample may be carry-over from other donors' samples. The genes are TRBV6-1 and TRBJ2-7, with D tentatively TRBD1 (6 bases). Source material: blood. The CDR3 loop is CASSNTGFGESYEQYF. The CDR3 DNA sequence: TGTGCCAGCAGTAATACAGGGTTTGGGGAATCCTACGAGCAGTACTTC.